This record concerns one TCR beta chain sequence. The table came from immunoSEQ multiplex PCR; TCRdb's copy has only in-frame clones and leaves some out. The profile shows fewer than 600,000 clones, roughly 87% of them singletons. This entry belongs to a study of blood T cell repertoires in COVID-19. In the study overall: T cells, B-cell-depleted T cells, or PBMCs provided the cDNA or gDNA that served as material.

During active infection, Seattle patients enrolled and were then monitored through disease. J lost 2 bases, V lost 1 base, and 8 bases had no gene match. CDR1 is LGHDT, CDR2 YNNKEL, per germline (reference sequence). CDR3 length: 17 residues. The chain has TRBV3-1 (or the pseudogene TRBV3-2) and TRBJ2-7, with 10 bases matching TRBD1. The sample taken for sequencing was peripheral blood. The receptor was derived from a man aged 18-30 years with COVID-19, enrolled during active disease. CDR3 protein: CASSQGPWTGGAYEQYF. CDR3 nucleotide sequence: TGTGCCAGCAGCCAAGGCCCTTGGACAGGGGGGGCCTACGAGCAGTACTTC.